One and the same sample provided the 32 T cell receptor beta chains below, sequenced in a study of cytomegalovirus exposure and HLA in healthy donors (TCRdb year 2017). Library preparation was by the immunoSEQ multiplex PCR assay. For the multiplex PCR, a mixture combining 60 forward primers for TCR Vbeta segments and 13 reverse primers for TCR Jbeta segments was used. TCRdb retrieved this table from immuneACCESS and kept in-frame rearrangements only. Not all clones are present; in checked studies, unresolved V genes account for under half, and no reason is known for the remainder. Present in this sample are 250,000 to 350,000 clones, approximately 90% of which were seen just once. Of the sample, around 3.7% is held by the ten largest clones. Source material: PBMCs. Receptors originate from a man between 35 and 55 years old in good health and CMV-seropositive.

The chain uses TRBV2 and TRBJ2-1; D perhaps matches TRBD1 (6 bases). The germline CDR1 and CDR2 sequences are SNHLY and FYNNEI. This CDR3 spans 16 amino acids. V was clipped by 3 bases and J by 4 bases, with 16 bases between them. CDR3 DNA: TGTGCCAGCAGTGACGGAAACAGGGTTGCGTACAATGAGCAGTTCTTC. This sequence encodes CASSDGNRVAYNEQFF. Full variable domain (rest looked up from reference TRBV2 and TRBJ2-1): EPEVTQTPSHQVTQMGQEVILRCVPISNHLYFYWYRQILGQKVEFLVSFYNNEISEKSEIFDDQFSVERPDGSNFTLKIRSTKLEDSAMYFCASSDGNRVAYNEQFFGPGTRLTVL.

This clone was detected only once. V usage is TRBV19 and J usage is TRBJ2-7; no firm D call. CDR1 is LNHDA, CDR2 SQIVND, per germline (reference sequence). V was trimmed by 5 bases and J by 0 bases, leaving 14 bases between them. This CDR3 is 15 amino acids long. The CDR3 here is CASSPSTRSSYEQYF. The CDR3 DNA sequence: TGTGCCAGTAGTCCCTCGACGCGGAGCTCCTACGAGCAGTACTTC.

The chain uses TRBV7-2 and TRBJ1-2; possibly TRBD1 for D (5 bases). Germline V gene lookup returns CDR1 SGHTA and CDR2 FQGNSA. The CDR3 covers 16 residues. Trimming cost V 0 bases and J 0 bases, with 11 bases left between them. CDR3 DNA: TGTGCCAGCAGCTTAGCATTCAGGGCAGCTAACTATGGCTACACCTTC. Residues: CASSLAFRAANYGYTF.

The CDR3 sequence: CASSQGRRDEQFF. The CDR3 region has the DNA TGTGCCAGCAGCCAAGGTCGGAGGGATGAGCAGTTCTTC. This chain uses TRBV4-2 with TRBJ2-1; a possible D gene is TRBD2 (6 bases). V lost 1 base and J lost 8, with 9 bases in between. The CDR3 length is 13 residues. CDR1 and CDR2 from the germline V gene are LGHNA and YNFKEQ.

CDR3 protein: CAWNPEGLAASEQFF. The CDR3 DNA reads as TGTGCCTGGAACCCTGAAGGACTAGCGGCCTCGGAGCAGTTCTTC. This rearrangement joins TRBV30 to TRBJ2-1; TRBD2 agrees at 10 bases. The CDR3 is 15 amino acids. V lost 4 bases to trimming and J lost 10 bases; unmatched junction nucleotides: 13. Germline V gene data show CDR1 as GTSNPN and CDR2 as SVGIG (reference sequence).

This chain joins TRBV25-1 and TRBJ2-1; 12 bases map to TRBD1. V shed 4 bases and J 8 bases; nucleotides not matched to a gene: 6. Germline V gene lookup returns CDR1 MGHDK and CDR2 SYGVNS. This CDR3 has 15 amino acids. The CDR3 DNA is TGTGCCAGCAGTGGTTACGGGACAGGGGGCGATGAGCAGTTCTTC. Encoded protein: CASSGYGTGGDEQFF. The complete variable domain, with remaining parts taken from reference TRBV25-1 and TRBJ2-1, reads EADIYQTPRYLVIGTGKKITLECSQTMGHDKMYWYQQDPGMELHLIHYSYGVNSTEKGDLSSESTVSRIRTEHFPLTLESARPSHTSQYLCASSGYGTGGDEQFFGPGTRLTVL.

The chain recombines TRBV28 with TRBJ2-7; the D gene is possibly TRBD1 (6 bases). The CDR3 is 14 residues long. Germline V lookup: CDR1 MDHEN, CDR2 SYDVKM. V was clipped by 3 bases and J by 1 base, with 10 bases between them. The CDR3 loop reads CASSFPDRSYEQYF. Written as DNA, the CDR3 is TGTGCCAGCAGTTTCCCGGACAGATCCTACGAGCAGTACTTC.

J is TRBJ2-7 and V is TRBV2, with D possibly TRBD1 on 7 matching bases. CDR1 is SNHLY, CDR2 FYNNEI, per germline. Trimming left V 5 bases short and J 6 bases short, with 17 bases between. This CDR3 spans 14 amino acids. The CDR3 spells CASSKQGRFGEQYF. Here the CDR3 DNA reads TGTGCCAGCAGTAAACAGGGGAGGTTTGGCGAGCAGTACTTC.

This clone was counted a few times. This chain links TRBV2 with TRBJ2-3, with 13 bases aligning to TRBD2. Trimming took 6 bases from V and 6 from J; bases not matched to a gene: 9. In germline, CDR1 is SNHLY, CDR2 FYNNEI. The CDR3 is 16 amino acids. In DNA, the CDR3 is TGTGCCAGCAGGGACACTAGCGGGAGGGCCAGGGATACGCAGTATTTT. Translating gives CASRDTSGRARDTQYF.

In the case of this clone: In the same sample, other DNA sequences code for this CDR3. V is TRBV9 and J is TRBJ2-7, with a tentative D call TRBD2 (7 bases). Germline V gene data show CDR1 as SGDLS and CDR2 as YYNGEE. CDR3 length equals 14 residues. Trimming stripped 0 bases from V and 1 base from J, with 8 bases between. This CDR3 is CASSVEGGSYEQYF. CDR3 DNA sequence: TGTGCCAGCAGCGTAGAGGGGGGGTCCTACGAGCAGTACTTC.

The chain links TRBV2 to TRBJ2-1; 9 positions match TRBD2. CDR3 length: 14 residues. V trimming: 6 bases; J trimming: 7 bases; junction bases outside the gene matches: 7. The germline V gene encodes CDR1 SNHLY and CDR2 FYNNEI. Here the CDR3 reads CASRASGMINEQFF. The CDR3 DNA follows: TGTGCCAGCAGGGCTAGCGGGATGATAAATGAGCAGTTCTTC.

In DNA, the CDR3 is TGTGCCAGCAGTTTAACTAGCGCAGCCTACGAGCAGTACTTC. It is translated as CASSLTSAAYEQYF. This sequence joins TRBV27 and TRBJ2-7; 7 bases match TRBD2. The trim removed 2 bases at V and 2 bases at J, leaving 3 bases unmatched. This CDR3 comprises 14 residues. Germline V lookup: CDR1 MNHEY, CDR2 SMNVEV (reference sequence).

The chain recombines TRBV6-5 with TRBJ1-2; no reliable D call. Trimming removed 5 bases from V and 4 bases from J, with 8 bases in between. CDR3 length equals 12 residues. Germline values: CDR1 MNHEY, CDR2 SVGAGI. The CDR3 DNA sequence: TGTGCCAGCAGTCCGCTCGGCTATGGCTACACCTTC. It encodes CASSPLGYGYTF.

The J gene is TRBJ2-7, the V gene TRBV9; perhaps TRBD2 as D (6 bases). The CDR3 runs 14 residues. Germline V gene lookup returns CDR1 SGDLS and CDR2 YYNGEE. The V and J ends lost 3 bases and 1 base respectively, with 11 bases between them. CDR3 residues: CASSGGTFSYEQYF. In DNA form, the CDR3 reads TGTGCCAGCAGCGGCGGGACTTTTTCCTACGAGCAGTACTTC.

The chain links TRBV9 to TRBJ2-1; the match to TRBD2 covers 12 bases. From germline, CDR1 is SGDLS and CDR2 YYNGEE. This CDR3 has 16 amino acids. The ends lost 4 bases at V and 6 bases at J; junction bases unmatched: 8. CDR3 sequence (DNA): TGTGCCAGCAGCCCAGGGACTAGCGGGCTCCTCAATGAGCAGTTCTTC. Amino acids: CASSPGTSGLLNEQFF.

The V gene is TRBV18, the J gene TRBJ1-4, with TRBD1 matching 7 bases. CDR3 size: 13 residues. The germline gives CDR1 KGHSH, CDR2 LQKENI. J was trimmed by 4 bases and V by 4 bases; bases with no gene match: 0. The CDR3 DNA sequence: TGTGCCAGCTCACGGGACAGTAATGAAAAACTGTTTTTT. It specifies CASSRDSNEKLFF.

This rearrangement joins TRBV4-3 to TRBJ2-1; the match to TRBD2 covers 12 bases. The CDR3 runs 17 residues. The germline V gene has CDR1 LGHNA and CDR2 YSLEER. J lost 8 bases, V lost 0 bases, and 8 bases had no gene match. The CDR3 here is CASSQDRGLAGEDEQFF. DNA of the CDR3: TGCGCCAGCAGCCAAGATCGGGGACTAGCGGGCGAGGATGAGCAGTTCTTC.

This clone was detected once. This sequence joins TRBV27 and TRBJ2-3, with a weak D call TRBD2 (6 bases). Germline CDR1 and CDR2: MNHEY and SMNVEV (reference sequence). Trimming stripped 4 bases from V and 0 bases from J, with 8 bases between. CDR3 size: 14 residues. The CDR3 reads CASSWRGSTDTQYF. The CDR3 region has the DNA TGTGCCAGCAGTTGGCGGGGTAGCACAGATACGCAGTATTTT.

The chain employs TRBV29-1 and TRBJ2-7; TRBD2 might be the D (6 bases). The CDR3 spans 14 residues. Germline loops: CDR1 SQVTM, CDR2 ANQGSEA. Trimming took off 6 bases at V and 0 bases at J, with 15 bases between the two ends. CDR3 amino acids: CSVPTGLSSYEQYF. CDR3 DNA: TGCAGCGTCCCTACGGGACTTAGCTCCTACGAGCAGTACTTC.

The chain uses TRBV7-9 and TRBJ2-3; 11 bases match TRBD1. With V trimmed by 3 bases and J by 5 bases, 1 base remained unmatched. This CDR3 spans 14 amino acids. Germline-derived CDR1 and CDR2 are SEHNR and FQNEAQ (reference sequence). CDR3: CASSLDRGLDTQYF. The DNA of the CDR3 is TGTGCCAGCAGCTTGGACAGGGGGCTAGATACGCAGTATTTT.

The chain uses TRBV19 and TRBJ2-1; tentatively, D is TRBD2 (5 bases). V was shortened by 5 bases and J by 6 bases, with 14 bases between the two germline ends. Germline V gene data show CDR1 as LNHDA and CDR2 as SQIVND (reference sequence). This CDR3 has 14 residues. The CDR3, as DNA: TGTGCCAGTAGTGGACGGACTCCCTTCAATGAGCAGTTCTTC. Translation gives CASSGRTPFNEQFF.

This chain links TRBV13 with TRBJ2-3; 7 bases fit TRBD1. The CDR3 has 16 amino acids. Trimming cost V 6 bases and J 2 bases; bases outside gene matches: 11. CDR1 is PRHDT and CDR2 is FYEKMQ in the germline V gene (reference sequence). In nucleotides, the CDR3 is TGTGCCAGCAGGGGGCCCTTGGACAGGAACACAGATACGCAGTATTTT. Amino acids: CASRGPLDRNTDTQYF.

This rearrangement joins TRBV19 to TRBJ1-5; 11 nucleotides match TRBD1. The CDR3 is made up of 17 amino acids. Germline CDR1 and CDR2: LNHDA and SQIVND (reference sequence). Germline trimming cut 5 bases from V and 7 bases from J; bases unmatched to any gene: 13. The CDR3 region is CASSDGQGASFGQPQHF. The CDR3 nucleotides read TGTGCCAGTAGTGACGGACAGGGGGCTTCCTTCGGGCAGCCCCAGCATTTT.

This chain joins TRBV4-1 and TRBJ2-7, with D perhaps TRBD2 (6 bases). The CDR3 contains 14 residues. With 6 bases removed from V and 0 bases from J, the gap between germline ends came to 12 bases. Germline values: CDR1 MGHRA, CDR2 YSYEKL. The CDR3 DNA sequence: TGCGCCAGCAGAAGCAAAGCGGGCTCCTACGAGCAGTACTTC. Translation: CASRSKAGSYEQYF.

This clone came up once. The J gene is TRBJ1-5, the V gene TRBV6-1, with D unresolved. There are 14 residues in the CDR3. V lost 3 bases and J 5 bases, leaving 11 bases between the germline ends. From germline, CDR1 is MNHNS and CDR2 SASEGT. CDR3 DNA sequence: TGTGCCAGCAGTGATAGTACCGTAGATCAGCCCCAGCATTTT. Protein: CASSDSTVDQPQHF.

This chain connects TRBV7-9 to TRBJ1-2, with D possibly matching TRBD1 (5 bases). Germline values: CDR1 SEHNR, CDR2 FQNEAQ (reference sequence). This CDR3 comprises 16 residues. With 4 bases removed from V and 4 bases from J, the gap between germline ends came to 19 bases. CDR3: CASSSNQGVSVYGYTF. In nucleotides, the CDR3 is TGTGCCAGCAGCTCTAACCAGGGCGTGAGTGTCTATGGCTACACCTTC.

The chain has TRBV18 and TRBJ1-2; possibly TRBD1 for D (5 bases). V was cut by 6 bases and J by 7 bases, with 15 bases left in between. The germline V gene has CDR1 KGHSH and CDR2 LQKENI. The CDR3 has 13 amino acids. CDR3 residues: CASSPERGLGYTF. The CDR3 coding sequence is TGTGCCAGCTCCCCGGAAAGGGGCCTTGGCTACACCTTC. Full variable domain (outside the CDR3, taken from reference TRBV18 and TRBJ1-2): NAGVMQNPRHLVRRRGQEARLRCSPMKGHSHVYWYRQLPEEGLKFMVYLQKENIIDESGMPKERFSAEFPKEGPSILRIQQVVRGDSAAYFCASSPERGLGYTFGSGTRLTVV.

The rearrangement links TRBV19 to TRBJ2-1; D is possibly TRBD2 (6 bases). This CDR3 has 14 residues. The V end lost 8 bases, the J end lost 0 bases, and 11 bases lay between the germline ends. In germline, CDR1 is LNHDA, CDR2 SQIVND (reference sequence). The CDR3 spells CASDAGSSYNEQFF. The CDR3 nucleotides are TGTGCCAGTGATGCGGGGAGCTCCTACAATGAGCAGTTCTTC.

This clone was seen only once. CDR3 bases: TGTGCCAGCAGCCCCAGGGGGGCTAATCAGCCCCAGCATTTT. Residues: CASSPRGANQPQHF. The chain couples TRBV27 to TRBJ1-5, with TRBD1 matching over 7 bases. The CDR3 consists of 14 residues. The junction had 6 bases not matched to a gene; V was cut back by 6 bases and J by 4 bases. Germline assignment: CDR1 MNHEY and CDR2 SMNVEV (reference sequence).

The chain recombines TRBV7-9 with TRBJ1-4, with D possibly TRBD1 on 6 matching bases. The CDR3 covers 16 residues. CDR1 is SEHNR and CDR2 is FQNEAQ in the germline V gene (reference sequence). The V end lost 5 bases, the J end lost 5 bases, and 18 bases lay between the germline ends. The CDR3 nucleotides are TGTGCCAGCAGCCCATCAATGGACAGAGTGAATGAAAAACTGTTTTTT. Translated, it gives CASSPSMDRVNEKLFF.

The chain uses TRBV7-3 and TRBJ1-5, with a tentative D call TRBD1 (5 bases). The CDR3 has 15 residues. Per germline, CDR1 SGHTA and CDR2 FQGTGA. The V gene lost 7 bases and the J gene lost 5 bases, with 18 bases spanning the gap. Here the CDR3 DNA reads TGTGCCAGCATATCCGGAGGAGGGACCCATCAGCCCCAGCATTTT. It translates to CASISGGGTHQPQHF.

The rearrangement links TRBV27 to TRBJ2-7; possible D gene TRBD2, 5 bases. Trimming cost V 5 bases and J 0 bases, with 8 bases left between them. The V gene's germline CDR1 is MNHEY and CDR2 SMNVEV (reference sequence). This CDR3 is built from 13 residues. The CDR3 nucleotides are TGTGCCAGCAGTAGCGGAAGCTCCTACGAGCAGTACTTC. This sequence encodes CASSSGSSYEQYF.